This TCR beta chain was documented in a study of radiotherapy plus CTLA-4 blockade in lung cancer. Across the whole study: Patients showed objective responses in roughly 18% of cases and disease control in about 30%.

General observations from the study: Subsequent to radiotherapy plus ipilimumab, tumor-derived TCR clones underwent expansion in blood. Interferon-beta and early blood T cell clone dynamics reportedly predicted response best.

Sequencing was performed with immunoSEQ multiplex PCR; in TCRdb, only in-frame clones are kept and a portion is missing. The profile shows about 97,000 clones, 65% to 75% of them singletons. Patients with chemo-refractory metastatic non-small-cell lung cancer received focal radiation plus CTLA-4 blockade with ipilimumab. The CDR3 covers 14 residues. Looked up from germline, CDR1 is SEHNR and CDR2 is FQNEAQ (reference sequence). The ends were cut back, 5 bases at V and 8 bases at J, with 17 bases in the middle. To note about this clone: Its antigen is unidentified.

This sequence joins TRBV7-9 and TRBJ2-3, with no clear D. The sequence was obtained from a human donor with non-small cell lung cancer who had a partial response to radiotherapy plus ipilimumab. Some clones in this sample may be carry-over from other donors' samples. The material sequenced was peripheral blood, taken from a patient treated with radiotherapy plus ipilimumab. CDR3 nucleotides: TGTGCCAGCAGCCCCCCCAGAGCCACGGGTACGCAGTATTTT. This encodes CASSPPRATGTQYF.